This TCR beta chain appears in the sequencing data of a study of T cells in tumors after PD-1 blockade. Genomic DNA template from tumor biopsies or peripheral blood, about 616 ng to 6,500 ng input. This table comes from immunoSEQ multiplex PCR, and its TCRdb copy is limited to in-frame clones, with some not included. The sample has over 30,000 clones, around 80% seen once. This CDR3 has 13 residues. Germline V gives CDR1 SGDLS, CDR2 YYNGEE. Trimming removed 0 bases at V and 10 bases at J, with 11 bases between. The material sequenced was PBMCs, taken before anti-PD-1 treatment. The rearrangement links TRBV9 to TRBJ2-1; tentatively, D is TRBD1 (5 bases). The receptor was derived from a human donor with basal cell carcinoma. Written as DNA, the CDR3 is TGTGCCAGCAGCGTAGAAGGGGTAGGAGAGCAGTTCTTC. Protein sequence: CASSVEGVGEQFF.